These 8 T cell receptor beta chains came from one sample sequenced in a study of T cell responses to AZD1222 COVID-19 vaccine. The protocol was immunoSEQ multiplex PCR, while the TCRdb copy is restricted to in-frame clones and leaves out a portion. The sample contains around 160,000 clones, around 83% of which appear only once. Sample: peripheral blood, taken on day 0 of MenACWY control vaccination. These receptors all stem from an adult in good health.

The rearrangement joins TRBV24-1 to TRBJ1-2, with D possibly matching TRBD1 (5 bases). The germline V gene encodes CDR1 KGHDR and CDR2 SFDVKD. The CDR3 totals 14 residues. V gave up 1 base and J gave up 1 base, with 6 bases separating them. The CDR3 sequence is CATSDFDSNYGYTF. CDR3 sequence (DNA): TGTGCCACCAGTGATTTTGACAGTAACTATGGCTACACCTTC.

The rearrangement joins TRBV7-6 to TRBJ1-1, with 8 bases lining up with TRBD1. The CDR3 covers 16 residues. Germline lookup yields CDR1 SGHVS and CDR2 FNYEAQ. V shed 5 bases and J 1 base; nucleotides not matched to a gene: 9. The CDR3: CASSQQSGTGNTEAFF. The CDR3 nucleotides are TGTGCCAGCAGCCAGCAGTCCGGGACAGGGAACACTGAAGCTTTCTTT.

Notes on this clone: Germline is not matched at one junction end, which may reflect a read error. The chain combines TRBV4-1 with TRBJ2-7; D unresolved. The germline gives CDR1 MGHRA, CDR2 YSYEKL. The CDR3 is 13 residues long. CDR3 coding DNA: TGCGCCAGCAGCCAAGATCTAGGCGAGGACCGCTCGTTC. Translated: CASSQDLGEDRSF.

The chain employs TRBV19 and TRBJ1-4, with a weak D call TRBD1 (5 bases). There are 14 residues in the CDR3. Germline V gives CDR1 LNHDA, CDR2 SQIVND (reference sequence). With 6 bases removed from V and 5 bases from J, the gap between germline ends came to 13 bases. The CDR3 coding sequence is TGTGCCAGTAGAAAGGGGAGTGGGAATGAAAAACTGTTTTTT. It specifies CASRKGSGNEKLFF. Combining the CDR3 with reference TRBV19 and TRBJ1-4 gives the whole variable domain DGGITQSPKYLFRKEGQNVTLSCEQNLNHDAMYWYRQDPGQGLRLIYYSQIVNDFQKGDIAEGYSVSREKKESFPLTVTSAQKNPTAFYLCASRKGSGNEKLFFGSGTQLSVL.

V is TRBV7-9 and J is TRBJ2-5; D is perhaps TRBD2 (7 bases). The CDR3 consists of 15 residues. Trimming cost V 0 bases and J 5 bases, with 13 bases left between them. The germline V gene encodes CDR1 SEHNR and CDR2 FQNEAQ (reference sequence). CDR3 amino acids: CASSLAARGAETQYF. The CDR3 DNA is TGTGCCAGCAGCTTAGCTGCCCGGGGGGCTGAGACCCAGTACTTC.

The CDR3 region has the DNA TGTGCTAGTGGTCCTAACCCGGGACAGGGTTCTAACACCGGGGAGCTGTTTTTT. Translation: CASGPNPGQGSNTGELFF. The V and J genes are TRBV12-5 and TRBJ2-2, with 9 positions matching TRBD1. CDR1 and CDR2 (germline): LGHNT, FRNRAP. The J segment lost 2 bases and the V segment lost 5 bases, leaving 12 bases of the junction unmatched. The CDR3 sequence is 18 residues long.

V usage is TRBV11-2 and J usage is TRBJ2-7; the D is unclear. The CDR3 spans 13 residues. Trimming removed 1 base at V and 3 bases at J, with 7 bases between. Germline assignment: CDR1 SGHAT and CDR2 FQNNGV. The CDR3 protein is CASSLGLDYEQYF. CDR3 nucleotides: TGTGCCAGCAGCTTAGGTCTCGACTACGAGCAGTACTTC.

This clone was seen a handful of times. This chain connects TRBV7-8 to TRBJ1-2; TRBD1 is a possible D gene (6 bases). Germline V gene sequence: CDR1 SGHVS, CDR2 FQNEAQ. CDR3 size: 13 residues. V was cut by 5 bases and J by 7 bases, with 14 bases left in between. CDR3 loop: CASSPRTEAGYTF. CDR3 coding DNA: TGTGCCAGCAGCCCGCGGACAGAAGCTGGCTACACCTTC.